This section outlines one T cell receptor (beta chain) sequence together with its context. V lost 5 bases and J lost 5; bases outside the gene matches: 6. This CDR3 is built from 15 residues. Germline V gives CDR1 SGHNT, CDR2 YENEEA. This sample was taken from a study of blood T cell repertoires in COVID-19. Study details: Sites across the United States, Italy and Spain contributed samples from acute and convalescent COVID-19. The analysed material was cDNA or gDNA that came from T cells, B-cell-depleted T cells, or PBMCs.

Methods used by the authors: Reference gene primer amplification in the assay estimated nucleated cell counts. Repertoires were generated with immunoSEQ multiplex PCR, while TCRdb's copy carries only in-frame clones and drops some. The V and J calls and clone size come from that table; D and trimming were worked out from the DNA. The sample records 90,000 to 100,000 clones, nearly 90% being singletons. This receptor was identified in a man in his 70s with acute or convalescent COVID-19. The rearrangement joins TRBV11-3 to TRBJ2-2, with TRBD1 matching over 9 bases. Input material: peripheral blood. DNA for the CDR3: TGTGCCAGCAGCCCCGGGACAGGGTTTACCGGGGAGCTGTTTTTT. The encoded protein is CASSPGTGFTGELFF.